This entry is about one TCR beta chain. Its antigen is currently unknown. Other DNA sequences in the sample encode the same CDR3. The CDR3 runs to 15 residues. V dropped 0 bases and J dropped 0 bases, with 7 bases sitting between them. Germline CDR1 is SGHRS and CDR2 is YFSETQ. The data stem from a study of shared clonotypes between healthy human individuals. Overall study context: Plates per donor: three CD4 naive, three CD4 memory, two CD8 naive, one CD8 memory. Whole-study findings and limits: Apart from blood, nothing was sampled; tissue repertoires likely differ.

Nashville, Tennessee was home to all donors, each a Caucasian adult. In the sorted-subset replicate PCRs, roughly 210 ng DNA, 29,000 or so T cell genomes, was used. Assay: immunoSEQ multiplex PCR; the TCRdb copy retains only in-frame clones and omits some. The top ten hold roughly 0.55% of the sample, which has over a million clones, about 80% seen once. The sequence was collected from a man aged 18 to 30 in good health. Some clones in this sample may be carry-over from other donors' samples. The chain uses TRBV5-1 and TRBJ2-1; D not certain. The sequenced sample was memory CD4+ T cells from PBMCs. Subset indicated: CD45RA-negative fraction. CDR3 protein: CASSLGAASYNEQFF. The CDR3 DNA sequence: TGCGCCAGCAGCTTGGGGGCAGCCTCCTACAATGAGCAGTTCTTC.